A selection of T cell receptor beta chains follows, all from one sample in a study of cytomegalovirus exposure and HLA in healthy donors. Repertoires were generated with immunoSEQ multiplex PCR, while TCRdb's copy carries only in-frame clones and drops some. Of 260,000 or so clones in the sample, approximately 88% are singletons; the top ten hold around 0.9%. The sample comprised PBMCs. The receptors originated from a woman aged 18-29 years in good health and CMV-seronegative. The CDR3 runs from the conserved cysteine through the conserved F or W. The D gene is left open where the match is weak. For some rows the clone size is stated as once, few or many, or as a class when expanded; others skip it.

j_gene,d_gene,abundance,v_gene,CDR3aa,CDR3nt
TRBJ1-1,-,-,TRBV5-1,CASSSSFTMNTEAFF,TGCGCCAGCAGCTCCAGCTTTACTATGAACACTGAAGCTTTCTTT
TRBJ2-7,-,-,TRBV4-3,CASSQDVGITVHEQYF,TGCGCCAGCAGCCAAGATGTCGGAATAACAGTCCACGAGCAGTACTTC
TRBJ2-7,TRBD2,-,TRBV7-2,CASSQSSGSMGYEQYF,TGTGCCAGCAGCCAAAGTAGCGGGAGTATGGGCTACGAGCAGTACTTC
TRBJ2-2,-,-,TRBV9,CASSVEASRVRELFF,TGTGCCAGCAGCGTAGAAGCGAGCAGGGTTCGGGAGCTGTTTTTT
TRBJ2-2,-,-,TRBV4-3,CASSQNTNTGELFF,TGCGCCAGCAGCCAAAACACGAACACCGGGGAGCTGTTTTTT
TRBJ2-7,-,once,TRBV20-1,CSAPVSYEQYF,TGCAGTGCGCCTGTTAGCTACGAGCAGTACTTC
TRBJ2-7,TRBD2,-,TRBV13,CASSLRPASGGYEQYF,TGTGCCAGCAGCCTGAGGCCCGCTAGCGGGGGATACGAGCAGTACTTC
TRBJ2-7,-,-,TRBV5-1,CASSIPSGEDEQYF,TGCGCCAGCAGCATACCGTCGGGGGAGGACGAGCAGTACTTC
TRBJ2-7,-,-,TRBV28,CASSSQGYYEQYF,TGTGCCAGCAGTTCTCAGGGGTACTACGAGCAGTACTTC
TRBJ2-7,TRBD2,few,TRBV18,CASSPKLLAAVSSYEQYF,TGTGCCAGCTCACCAAAATTACTAGCGGCCGTTAGCTCCTACGAGCAGTACTTC
TRBJ2-1,-,-,TRBV5-1,CASSPDSSSYNEQFF,TGCGCCAGCAGTCCGGACAGCAGCTCCTACAATGAGCAGTTCTTC
TRBJ2-1,TRBD1,-,TRBV9,CASSESGTGNNEQFF,TGTGCCAGCAGCGAAAGCGGGACAGGGAACAATGAGCAGTTCTTC
TRBJ2-3,TRBD2,-,TRBV7-6,CASSLAVAGSRVWPDTQYF,TGTGCCAGCAGCTTAGCGGTAGCGGGGAGTCGGGTATGGCCAGATACGCAGTATTTT
TRBJ2-3,TRBD1,-,TRBV10-3,CATAPGQGGTRPGTQYF,TGTGCCACCGCCCCGGGACAGGGAGGAACGCGCCCTGGTACGCAGTATTTT
TRBJ1-4,TRBD1,-,TRBV27,CASSLGQGANEKLFF,TGTGCCAGCAGTTTGGGACAGGGCGCTAATGAAAAACTGTTTTTT
TRBJ2-2,TRBD1,few,TRBV10-3,CAISDRGQGDSGELFF,TGTGCCATCAGTGATCGGGGACAGGGGGATTCCGGGGAGCTGTTTTTT
TRBJ2-7,TRBD2,-,TRBV5-1,CASQQAGLNSYEQYF,TGCGCCAGCCAGCAAGCGGGACTCAACTCCTACGAGCAGTACTTC